Sequencing of this T cell receptor beta chain was carried out in a study of beta chain features in type 1 diabetes. Study-level findings and limits: Moderate yet significant TCRB CDR3 shortening was seen in Type 1 diabetes patients in all four CD4+ subsets.

This CDR3 comprises 15 residues. The germline V gene has CDR1 SGHTA and CDR2 FQGNSA. Trimming shortened V by 1 base and J by 4 bases, and 11 bases separated the two germline ends. Since all of the isolated RNA was reverse transcribed, expressed TCRB transcripts were what got sequenced. TCRdb's copy holds only in-frame clones and misses some; the assay was immunoSEQ multiplex PCR. Here the sample spans a few hundred thousand clones, 16% being singletons. This clone was counted a few times. Its antigen is unknown. The clonotype originates from a man aged 25 to 40 with type 1 diabetes. The sample comprised naive CD4+ T cells from blood. The genes are TRBV7-2 and TRBJ1-5; maybe TRBD1 (6 bases). CDR3 sequence (DNA): TGTGCCAGCAGCTTAGTTAGGACAGCAAATCAGCCCCAGCATTTT. Amino acids: CASSLVRTANQPQHF.